Included here is one TCR beta chain sequence, with context. Germline lookup yields CDR1 LNHNV and CDR2 YYDKDF (reference sequence). Trimming took 9 bases from V and 0 from J; bases not matched to a gene: 8. The CDR3 spans 15 residues. These data belong to a study of T cell changes during pregnancy in multiple sclerosis. Assay used: immunoSEQ multiplex PCR; TCRdb lists only in-frame clones, some missing. The sample records tens of thousands of clones, 94% being singletons. The source material was peripheral blood, sampled in the second trimester of pregnancy. The TCR originated in a female donor in good health, enrolled as a control in a pregnancy study. The genes are TRBV15 and TRBJ2-1; 7 bases match TRBD2. The CDR3 loop is CATADGRDSYNEQFF. CDR3 sequence (DNA): TGTGCCACTGCTGATGGGAGGGACTCCTACAATGAGCAGTTCTTC.